This T cell receptor (beta chain) was sequenced for a study of blood T cell repertoires in COVID-19. Whole-study context: Samples representing acute and convalescent COVID-19 were sourced from the United States, Italy and Spain. Sample material is recorded as cDNA or gDNA derived from T cells, B-cell-depleted T cells, or PBMCs.

Original data processing: Scientists estimated how many nucleated cells there were by amplifying reference gene primers. Libraries were prepared by immunoSEQ multiplex PCR; TCRdb keeps only in-frame clonotypes and omits some of them. For V, J and clone size, that table is used; D and trimming come from the DNA. The sample carries over 150,000 clones, 80% to 90% recorded once. J lost 4 bases, V lost 1 base, and 4 bases had no gene match. This CDR3 is 16 amino acids long. Germline V gene sequence: CDR1 SGHDN, CDR2 FVKESK. Source material: peripheral blood. This TCR was sampled from a man in his forties or fifties with active or convalescent COVID-19. This chain uses TRBV14 with TRBJ1-2; TRBD1 matches 12 bases. CDR3 region: CASSQGGTGGAYGYTF. The DNA of the CDR3 is TGTGCCAGCAGCCAAGGAGGGACAGGGGGCGCCTATGGCTACACCTTC. The whole variable domain, remainder taken from reference TRBV14 and TRBJ1-2, is EAGVTQFPSHSVIEKGQTVTLRCDPISGHDNLYWYRRVMGKEIKFLLHFVKESKQDESGMPNNRFLAERTGGTYSTLKVQPAELEDSGVYFCASSQGGTGGAYGYTFGSGTRLTVV.